The rows below give T cell receptor beta chains drawn from one sample of a study of blood T cell repertoires in COVID-19. Produced via immunoSEQ multiplex PCR; TCRdb's table is partial and in-frame only. Of 200,000 to 250,000 clones in the sample, around 90% were seen once. The material sequenced was PBMCs or T cells enriched from blood (not recorded which). These receptors came from a woman in her 30s with acute COVID-19. CDR3s leave out the opening cysteine and the closing phenylalanine or tryptophan.

v_call,j_call,cdr3_aa
TRBV11-2,TRBJ2-1,ASSLVLDWEQF
TRBV29-1,TRBJ2-6,SVLNREKSGANVLT
TRBV2,TRBJ1-2,ASSVAGIAFYT
TRBV5-1,TRBJ1-6,ASSVGDPGQGGSPLH
TRBV2,TRBJ1-1,ASRGQPNTEAF
TRBV2,TRBJ2-1,ASSELVQGEQF
TRBV28,TRBJ2-1,ASSESRSFYEQF
TRBV28,TRBJ1-2,ASSVPRQGSNYGYT
TRBV6-5,TRBJ2-1,ASSPAGTSGGEQF
TRBV14,TRBJ1-2,ASSRDRIPNYGYT
TRBV5-1,TRBJ2-5,ASSSRTAQETQY
TRBV7-9,TRBJ2-1,ASSLVQGKF
TRBV11-1,TRBJ2-5,ASSSGQVLETQY
TRBV28,TRBJ2-2,ASSLMTGKIGELF
TRBV15,TRBJ1-2,ATSRGGTDYGYT
TRBV28,TRBJ2-1,ASSLLGTSGNEQF
TRBV9,TRBJ2-1,ASSVSDGGYSYNEQF
TRBV29-1,TRBJ1-4,SVVFIVGGAKEKLF
TRBV28,TRBJ1-6,ASQNGRARVNSPLH
TRBV18,TRBJ2-5,ASSPGQGAFGETQY
TRBV15,TRBJ2-7,ATSRDRGPTYEQY
TRBV6-2/TRBV6-3,TRBJ1-6,ASSYIRGQAYNSPLH
TRBV24-1,TRBJ2-1,ATSDTGDNEQF
TRBV7-9,TRBJ1-1,ASSFGEGVNTEAF
TRBV6-5,TRBJ1-6,ASNVQTGPGSPLH
TRBV30,TRBJ1-5,AWNTEPNQPQH
TRBV7-2,TRBJ1-6,ASSLATGYNSPLH
TRBV5-1,TRBJ1-1,ASSQTGQTDMNTEAF
TRBV2,TRBJ1-5,ASSDGQGGYSNQPQH
TRBV19,TRBJ1-5,ATRDRDQPQH
TRBV5-6,TRBJ2-7,ASSEGVDKQY
TRBV5-1,TRBJ1-6,ASSLGTGMAPLH
TRBV12-5,TRBJ1-2,ASGNPGWNYGYT
TRBV15,TRBJ2-7,ATSDAGPNTEQY
TRBV19,TRBJ2-4,ASSTVRGAGNIQY
TRBV7-8,TRBJ1-1,ASSVLRNTEAF
TRBV19,TRBJ1-6,ASSMDRGLSPLH
TRBV28,TRBJ2-7,ASSPPGQPYEQY
TRBV6-2/TRBV6-3,TRBJ1-1,ASSLSQIEAF
TRBV7-8,TRBJ2-3,ASSLGTGVSDTQY
TRBV27,TRBJ2-5,ASSLTRGYQETQY
TRBV7-2,TRBJ2-6,ASSLSSGANVLT
TRBV7-9,TRBJ1-6,ASSSQGPQGSPLH
TRBV14,TRBJ2-1,ASSQGWGQFTDEQF
TRBV5-1,TRBJ1-4,ASSLGQGRTNEKLF
TRBV29-1,TRBJ1-2,SVERPPYGYT
TRBV23-1,TRBJ2-7,ASSQPPGTGDSYEQY
TRBV12-3/TRBV12-4,TRBJ2-7,ASSLGVDIEQY
TRBV19,TRBJ2-1,ASSIMGREGSEQF
TRBV19,TRBJ2-5,ASSIPGMWTQY
TRBV10-3,TRBJ2-7,AISDPPGLALINEQY
TRBV28,TRBJ1-5,ASSLHLGTGNQPQH
TRBV28,TRBJ1-1,ASIGTVNTEAF
TRBV28,TRBJ2-2,ASSFRPTAGELF
TRBV15,TRBJ2-7,ATSRDLPYEQY
TRBV28,TRBJ1-5,ASSPGGAGQPQH
TRBV27,TRBJ2-2,ASSLTRLAGPNTGELF